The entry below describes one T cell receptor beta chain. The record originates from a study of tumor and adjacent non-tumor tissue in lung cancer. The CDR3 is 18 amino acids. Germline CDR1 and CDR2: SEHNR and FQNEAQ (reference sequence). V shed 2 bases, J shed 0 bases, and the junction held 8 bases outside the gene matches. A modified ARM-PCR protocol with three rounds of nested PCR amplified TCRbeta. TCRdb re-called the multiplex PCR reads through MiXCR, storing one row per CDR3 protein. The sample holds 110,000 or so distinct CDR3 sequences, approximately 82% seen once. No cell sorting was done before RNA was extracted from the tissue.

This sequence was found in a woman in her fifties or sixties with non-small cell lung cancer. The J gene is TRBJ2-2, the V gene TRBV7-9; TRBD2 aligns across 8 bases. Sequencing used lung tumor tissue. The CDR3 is CASSLPPRTSPNTGELFF. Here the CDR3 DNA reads TGTGCCAGCAGCTTACCTCCTCGGACTAGCCCGAACACCGGGGAGCTGTTTTTT.